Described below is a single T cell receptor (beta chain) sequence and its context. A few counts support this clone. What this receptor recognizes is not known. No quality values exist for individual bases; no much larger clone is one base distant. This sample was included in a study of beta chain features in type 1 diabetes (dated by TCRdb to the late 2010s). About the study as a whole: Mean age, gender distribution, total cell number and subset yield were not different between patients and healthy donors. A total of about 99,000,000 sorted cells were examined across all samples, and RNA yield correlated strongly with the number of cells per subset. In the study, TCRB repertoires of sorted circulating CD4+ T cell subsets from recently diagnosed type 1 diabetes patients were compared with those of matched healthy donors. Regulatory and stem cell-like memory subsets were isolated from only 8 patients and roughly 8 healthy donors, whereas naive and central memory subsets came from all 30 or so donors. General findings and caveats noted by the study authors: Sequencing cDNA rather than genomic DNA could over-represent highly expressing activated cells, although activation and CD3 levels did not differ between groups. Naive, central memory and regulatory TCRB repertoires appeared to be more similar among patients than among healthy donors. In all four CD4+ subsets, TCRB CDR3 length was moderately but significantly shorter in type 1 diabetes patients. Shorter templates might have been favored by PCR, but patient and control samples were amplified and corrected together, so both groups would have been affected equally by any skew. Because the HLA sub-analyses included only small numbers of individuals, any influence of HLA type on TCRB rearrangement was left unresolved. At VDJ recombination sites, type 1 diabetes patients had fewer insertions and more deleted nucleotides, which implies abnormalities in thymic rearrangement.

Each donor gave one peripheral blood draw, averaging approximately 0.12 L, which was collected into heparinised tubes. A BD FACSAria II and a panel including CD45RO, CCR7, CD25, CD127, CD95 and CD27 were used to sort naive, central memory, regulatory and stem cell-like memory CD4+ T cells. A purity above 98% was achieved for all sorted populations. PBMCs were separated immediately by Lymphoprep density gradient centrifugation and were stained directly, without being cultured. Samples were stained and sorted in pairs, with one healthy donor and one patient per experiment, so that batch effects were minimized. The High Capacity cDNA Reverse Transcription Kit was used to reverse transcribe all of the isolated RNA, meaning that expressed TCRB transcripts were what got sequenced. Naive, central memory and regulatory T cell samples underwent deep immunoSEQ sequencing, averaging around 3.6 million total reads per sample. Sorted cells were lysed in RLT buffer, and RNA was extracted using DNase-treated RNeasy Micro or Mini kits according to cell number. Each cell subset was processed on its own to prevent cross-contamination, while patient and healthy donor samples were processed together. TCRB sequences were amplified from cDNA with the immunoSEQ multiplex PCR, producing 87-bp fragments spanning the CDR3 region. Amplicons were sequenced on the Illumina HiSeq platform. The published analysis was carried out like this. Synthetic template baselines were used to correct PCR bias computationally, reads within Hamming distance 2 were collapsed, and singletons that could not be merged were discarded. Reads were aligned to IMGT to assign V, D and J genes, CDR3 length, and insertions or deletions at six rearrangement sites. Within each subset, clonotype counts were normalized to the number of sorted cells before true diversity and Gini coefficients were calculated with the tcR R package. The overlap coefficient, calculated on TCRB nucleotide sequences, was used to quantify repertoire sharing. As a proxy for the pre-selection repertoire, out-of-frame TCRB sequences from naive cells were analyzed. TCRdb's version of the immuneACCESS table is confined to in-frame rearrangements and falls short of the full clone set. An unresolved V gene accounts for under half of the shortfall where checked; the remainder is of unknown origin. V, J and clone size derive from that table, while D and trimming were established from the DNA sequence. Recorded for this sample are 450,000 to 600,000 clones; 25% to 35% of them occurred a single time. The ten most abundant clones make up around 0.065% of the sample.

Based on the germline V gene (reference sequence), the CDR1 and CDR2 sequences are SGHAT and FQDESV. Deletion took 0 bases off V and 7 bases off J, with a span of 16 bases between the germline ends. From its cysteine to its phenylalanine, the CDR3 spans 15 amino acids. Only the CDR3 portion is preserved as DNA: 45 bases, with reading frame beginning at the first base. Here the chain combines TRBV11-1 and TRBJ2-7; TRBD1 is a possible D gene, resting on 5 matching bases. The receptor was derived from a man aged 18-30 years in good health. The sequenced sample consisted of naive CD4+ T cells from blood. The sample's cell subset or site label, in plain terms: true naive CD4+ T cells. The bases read TGTGCCAGCAGCTTAGCCAGGGCCACGCATGGTGAGCAGTACTTC. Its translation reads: CASSLARATHGEQYF.